This entry lists 24 T cell receptor beta chains sequenced from one sample in a study of graft-versus-host responses after intestinal transplantation. Sequenced by immunoSEQ multiplex PCR; TCRdb stores in-frame clones only, minus some. The sample lists about 120,000 clones; approximately 90% were seen once. Antigens of these TCRs are unknown. The material sequenced was unstimulated CD4+ T cells sorted from spleen or lymph node cells, taken before intestinal transplant. The source is a human donor who received an intestinal transplant.

V usage is TRBV28 and J usage is TRBJ2-7; D is undetermined. V was shortened by 2 bases and J by 3 bases, with 8 bases between the two germline ends. This CDR3 comprises 13 residues. CDR1 is MDHEN and CDR2 is SYDVKM in the germline V gene. CDR3 coding DNA: TGTGCCAGCAGTTTACCCCGGAGCTACGAGCAGTACTTC. Translated, it gives CASSLPRSYEQYF.

The chain recombines TRBV6-5 with TRBJ2-3; D possibly corresponds to TRBD1 (7 bases). Germline loops: CDR1 MNHEY, CDR2 SVGAGI. The CDR3 length is 15 residues. V lost 4 bases to trimming and J lost 1 base, with 12 bases between them. The CDR3 is CASSSRRGRTDTQYF. CDR3 DNA sequence: TGTGCCAGCAGTTCAAGGAGGGGGCGCACAGATACGCAGTATTTT.

The chain joins TRBV10-3 to TRBJ2-5; 10 bases are a match to TRBD1. This CDR3 has 15 residues. The V gene's germline CDR1 is ENHRY and CDR2 SYGVKD. V was clipped by 8 bases and J by 3 bases; unmatched bases: 9. The CDR3 loop reads CAIAGGQGVEETQYF. The CDR3, as DNA: TGTGCCATCGCCGGAGGACAGGGGGTGGAAGAGACCCAGTACTTC.

The count of this clone is one. The chain uses TRBV2 and TRBJ1-1; tentative D call: TRBD1 (5 bases). V lost 4 bases to trimming and J lost 5 bases, with 11 bases between them. Germline CDR1 and CDR2: SNHLY and FYNNEI. CDR3 length: 13 residues. DNA for the CDR3: TGTGCCAGCAGTGTCGGCAGGACAACTGAAGCTTTCTTT. Translated: CASSVGRTTEAFF.

The V and J genes are TRBV5-1 and TRBJ1-5; no clear D. This CDR3 spans 13 amino acids. The germline gives CDR1 SGHRS, CDR2 YFSETQ. Trimming removed 1 base at V and 6 bases at J, with 8 bases between. This chain's CDR3 is CASSLTPGQPQHF. In nucleotides, the CDR3 is TGCGCCAGCAGCTTGACCCCCGGTCAGCCCCAGCATTTT.

The V and J genes are TRBV21-1 and TRBJ2-5; whether TRBD2, the table's D call, matches the DNA was not checked. TRBV21-1 is a listed pseudogene. The CDR3 extends over 18 amino acids. CDR3: CASSNRPEGLAGVETQYF. The CDR3 DNA follows: TGTGCCAGCAGCAACCGACCCGAAGGGCTAGCGGGGGTAGAGACCCAGTACTTC.

The chain uses TRBV6-1 and TRBJ2-3, with 11 bases identical to TRBD2. Germline V CDR1 and CDR2: MNHNS, SASEGT. This CDR3 spans 16 amino acids. The ends lost 4 bases at V and 2 bases at J; junction bases unmatched: 5. The CDR3 is CASSAGLAGPTDTQYF. The CDR3, as DNA: TGTGCCAGCAGTGCCGGACTAGCGGGCCCCACAGATACGCAGTATTTT.

V usage is TRBV6-5 and J usage is TRBJ2-7; the match to TRBD1 covers 8 bases. Germline assignment: CDR1 MNHEY and CDR2 SVGAGI. The CDR3 contains 14 residues. After removal of 6 bases from V and 6 bases from J, the junction contained 10 bases not matched to a gene. The CDR3 loop is CASSLNRGIGEQYF. The CDR3 nucleotides are TGTGCCAGCAGCCTAAACAGGGGGATCGGCGAGCAGTACTTC.

The rearrangement joins TRBV5-8 to TRBJ1-5; D perhaps matches TRBD1 (6 bases). Germline loops: CDR1 SGHTS, CDR2 YDEGEE. Trimming left V 2 bases short and J 5 bases short, with 14 bases between. The CDR3 spans 15 residues. In nucleotides, the CDR3 is TGTGCCAGCAGCTTTGATCGGACAGATGATCAGCCCCAGCATTTT. Its translation is CASSFDRTDDQPQHF.

This rearrangement joins TRBV7-9 to TRBJ1-2; D may be TRBD1 (5 bases). V lost 3 bases, J lost 2 bases, and 10 bases lay in between. Germline CDR1 reads SEHNR; CDR2 reads FQNEAQ (reference sequence). CDR3 length equals 14 residues. As DNA, the CDR3 is TGTGCCAGCAGCTTGGACATAAGAAACTATGGCTACACCTTC. Its protein product is CASSLDIRNYGYTF.

The CDR3 loop is CASSLVGKALYEQYF. In DNA form, the CDR3 reads TGCGCCAGCAGCTTGGTCGGGAAAGCCCTCTACGAGCAGTACTTC. The chain recombines TRBV5-1 with TRBJ2-7; TRBD2 might be the D (5 bases). The CDR3 totals 15 residues. In germline, CDR1 is SGHRS, CDR2 YFSETQ. The V end was cut by 0 bases, the J end by 3 bases, with 13 bases between.

The chain carries TRBV11-2 and TRBJ1-2; D unresolved. From germline, CDR1 is SGHAT and CDR2 FQNNGV. The CDR3 extends over 14 amino acids. Deletions cut 0 bases from V and 4 bases from J, with 9 bases between. The CDR3 DNA is TGTGCCAGCAGCTTAGATAGACGGAGCTATGGCTACACCTTC. Its protein product is CASSLDRRSYGYTF. The complete variable domain, with remaining parts taken from reference TRBV11-2 and TRBJ1-2, reads EAGVAQSPRYKIIEKRQSVAFWCNPISGHATLYWYQQILGQGPKLLIQFQNNGVVDDSQLPKDRFSAERLKGVDSTLKIQPAKLEDSAVYLCASSLDRRSYGYTFGSGTRLTVV.

The J gene is TRBJ1-2, the V gene TRBV19, with unresolved D. Between the trimmed V and J ends, which lost 3 bases and 8 bases, there was a span of 7 bases. CDR1 is LNHDA, CDR2 SQIVND, per germline (reference sequence). The CDR3 sequence is 11 residues long. CDR3 nucleotides: TGTGCCAGTAGTATCCGGGGAGGCTACACCTTC. Amino acid sequence: CASSIRGGYTF.

This chain joins TRBV30 and TRBJ1-5; a weak D match, TRBD1 (6 bases). V was trimmed by 3 bases and J by 4 bases, leaving 19 bases between them. Germline V CDR1 and CDR2: GTSNPN, SVGIG (reference sequence). The CDR3 contains 16 residues. Here the CDR3 reads CAWRDTGTKGNQPQHF. Here the CDR3 DNA reads TGTGCCTGGAGAGACACCGGGACAAAGGGAAATCAGCCCCAGCATTTT.

J is TRBJ2-4 and V is TRBV21-1; the table's D gene call, TRBD1, was not cross checked with the DNA. TRBV21-1 counts as a pseudogene. This CDR3 has 15 residues. CDR3 protein: CASSIRQERENIQYF. CDR3 nucleotides: TGTGCCAGCAGCATTCGACAGGAGAGGGAAAACATTCAGTACTTC.

CDR3 DNA: TGTGCCAGCTCTCACGGGGCAGGGAGGGAAGCTTTCTTT. It translates to CASSHGAGREAFF. The rearrangement joins TRBV18 to TRBJ1-1, with a tentative D call TRBD1 (5 bases). The length of the CDR3 is 13 residues. Trimming removed 6 bases from V and 8 bases from J, with 16 bases in between. Germline V gives CDR1 KGHSH, CDR2 LQKENI. Using reference TRBV18 and TRBJ1-1 for the parts outside the CDR3, the full variable domain is NAGVMQNPRHLVRRRGQEARLRCSPMKGHSHVYWYRQLPEEGLKFMVYLQKENIIDESGMPKERFSAEFPKEGPSILRIQQVVRGDSAAYFCASSHGAGREAFFGQGTRLTVV.

This chain uses TRBV7-9 with TRBJ1-6; D perhaps matches TRBD1 (5 bases). The CDR3 runs 15 residues. The V end lost 3 bases, the J end lost 8 bases, and 14 bases lay between the germline ends. CDR1 SEHNR and CDR2 FQNEAQ come from the germline V gene (reference sequence). The CDR3 loop is CASSFAQGIDSPLHF. As DNA, the CDR3 is TGTGCCAGCAGCTTCGCTCAGGGAATAGATTCACCCCTCCACTTT.

This clone was found a few times. This rearrangement joins TRBV18 to TRBJ1-2, with D possibly being TRBD1 (6 bases). Germline V lookup: CDR1 KGHSH, CDR2 LQKENI. The V end was cut by 6 bases, the J end by 4 bases, with 12 bases between. The CDR3 has 13 residues. CDR3 residues: CASSLRGIYGYTF. The CDR3 DNA sequence: TGTGCCAGCTCTCTAAGGGGGATCTATGGCTACACCTTC. Full variable domain (remainder filled in from reference TRBV18 and TRBJ1-2): NAGVMQNPRHLVRRRGQEARLRCSPMKGHSHVYWYRQLPEEGLKFMVYLQKENIIDESGMPKERFSAEFPKEGPSILRIQQVVRGDSAAYFCASSLRGIYGYTFGSGTRLTVV.

The chain joins TRBV21-1 to TRBJ1-1; TRBD1 was called by the table and not checked on the DNA. TRBV21-1 is flagged as a pseudogene. The CDR3 sequence is 13 residues long. This chain's CDR3 is CASSTTGDTEAFF. CDR3 DNA sequence: TGTGCCAGCAGCACGACAGGGGACACTGAAGCTTTCTTT.

The V and J genes are TRBV29-1 and TRBJ1-1, with 7 bases lining up with TRBD1. Germline V lookup: CDR1 SQVTM, CDR2 ANQGSEA. V trimming: 7 bases; J trimming: 1 base; junction bases outside the gene matches: 6. The CDR3 spans 13 residues. CDR3 residues: CSASQGSNTEAFF. CDR3 nucleotide sequence: TGCAGCGCTTCACAGGGGTCGAACACTGAAGCTTTCTTT.

This clone showed up just once. The chain recombines TRBV7-2 with TRBJ2-3, with 8 positions matching TRBD2. J lost 0 bases, V lost 2 bases, and 4 bases had no gene match. Germline loops: CDR1 SGHTA, CDR2 FQGNSA. This CDR3 is 16 amino acids long. The CDR3 loop reads CASSLRAGGSTDTQYF. CDR3 sequence (DNA): TGTGCCAGCAGCTTAAGGGCGGGAGGAAGCACAGATACGCAGTATTTT.

This clone appeared once. The chain couples TRBV7-9 to TRBJ2-1; TRBD2 matches 8 bases. The germline CDR1 and CDR2 sequences are SEHNR and FQNEAQ (reference sequence). The J segment lost 4 bases and the V segment lost 3 bases, leaving 11 bases of the junction unmatched. The CDR3 runs 17 residues. DNA for the CDR3: TGTGCCAGCAGCTTTGTAACCGGGACTAGAAGTTACAATGAGCAGTTCTTC. Translation gives CASSFVTGTRSYNEQFF.

Here the CDR3 reads CASSSEADRHNEQFF. Here the CDR3 DNA reads TGTGCCAGCAGCTCCGAGGCAGATCGACACAATGAGCAGTTCTTC. The V and J genes are TRBV7-8 and TRBJ2-1; D uncertain. Trimming took 4 bases from V and 5 from J, leaving 15 bases between them. The germline gives CDR1 SGHVS, CDR2 FQNEAQ. The CDR3 loop spans 15 amino acids.

The rearrangement links TRBV9 to TRBJ2-5; 10 bases match TRBD2. Germline-derived CDR1 and CDR2 are SGDLS and YYNGEE. CDR3 length: 16 amino acids. Unmatched junction bases numbered 10, after V lost 4 bases and J lost 4 bases. CDR3 nucleotide sequence: TGTGCCAGCAGCTTAAGAGCGGGGGGGCGCAGAGAGACCCAGTACTTC. Translating gives CASSLRAGGRRETQYF.